This TCR beta chain was identified during a study of CD8+ T cells in alopecia areata. Across the study: Severity scores in treated patients reflected the percentage of scalp affected.

Germline V CDR1 and CDR2: MNHNS, SASEGT. Trimming pared 1 base from V and 1 base from J, leaving 9 bases between. The CDR3 runs to 15 residues. Whole-study results and caveats: Lesional scalp exceeded normal scalp in clonality, especially in alopecia totalis/universalis. Persistence during tofacitinib was seen for many expanded lesional clones in scalp and blood.

The treatment was: oral pan-JAK inhibitor, 5-10 mg twice daily. Researchers gathered lesional scalp punch biopsies and peripheral blood from patients with alopecia areata. To note about this clone: Its antigen is currently unknown.

TCR sequencing used cDNA made by reverse transcription of extracted RNA. Libraries were prepared by immunoSEQ multiplex PCR; TCRdb keeps only in-frame clonotypes and omits some of them. The table lists roughly 210,000 clones, about 40% of them singletons. This receptor was taken from a human donor with alopecia areata. The source was CD4+ T cells sorted from blood, collected at roughly week 36, from a patient treated with tofacitinib. The rearrangement links TRBV6-1 to TRBJ2-3, with D unclear. The CDR3 nucleotides read TGTGCCAGCAGTGAAGTCCGGGTTGGCACAGATACGCAGTATTTT. The encoded protein is CASSEVRVGTDTQYF.